This T cell receptor (beta chain) is from a study of blood T cell repertoires in COVID-19. TCRdb keeps only in-frame clones here, not all; method: immunoSEQ multiplex PCR. The table includes approximately 200,000 clones, approximately 84% detected once. Trimming pared 3 bases from V and 7 bases from J, leaving 9 bases between. Germline V gene lookup returns CDR1 SGHTA and CDR2 FQGNSA. This CDR3 is built from 12 residues. Source material: PBMCs or T cells enriched from blood (not recorded which). The V and J genes are TRBV7-2 and TRBJ1-2, with D maybe TRBD1 (5 bases). This clonotype was obtained from a young woman who had recovered from COVID-19. The CDR3 here is CASSLRGIGYTF. DNA for the CDR3: TGTGCCAGCAGCTTGCGGGGGATTGGCTACACCTTC.